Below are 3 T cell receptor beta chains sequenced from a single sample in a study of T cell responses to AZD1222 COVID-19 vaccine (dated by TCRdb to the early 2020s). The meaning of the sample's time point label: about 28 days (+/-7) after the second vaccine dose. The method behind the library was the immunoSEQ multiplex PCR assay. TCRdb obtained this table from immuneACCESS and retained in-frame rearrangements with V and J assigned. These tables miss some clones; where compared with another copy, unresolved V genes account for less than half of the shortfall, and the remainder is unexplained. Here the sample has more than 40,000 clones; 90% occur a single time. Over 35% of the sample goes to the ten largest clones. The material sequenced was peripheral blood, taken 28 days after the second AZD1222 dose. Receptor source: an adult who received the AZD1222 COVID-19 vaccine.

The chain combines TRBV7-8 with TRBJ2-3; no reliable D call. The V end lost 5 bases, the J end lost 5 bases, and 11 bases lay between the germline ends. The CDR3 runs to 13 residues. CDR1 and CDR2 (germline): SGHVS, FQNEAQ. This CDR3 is CASSREGRDTQYF. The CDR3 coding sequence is TGTGCCAGCAGCCGAGAAGGGCGAGATACGCAGTATTTT.

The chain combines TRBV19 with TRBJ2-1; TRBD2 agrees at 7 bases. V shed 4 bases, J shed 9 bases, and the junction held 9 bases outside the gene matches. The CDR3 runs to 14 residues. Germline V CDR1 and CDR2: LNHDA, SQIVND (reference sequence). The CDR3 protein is CASSRGGKQGEQFF. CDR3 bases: TGTGCCAGTAGTAGGGGGGGTAAACAAGGTGAGCAGTTCTTC.

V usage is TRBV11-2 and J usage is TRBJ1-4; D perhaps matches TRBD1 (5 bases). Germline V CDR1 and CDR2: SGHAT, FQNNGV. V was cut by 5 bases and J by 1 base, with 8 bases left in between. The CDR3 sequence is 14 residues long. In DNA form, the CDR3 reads TGTGCCAGCAGCCGGGGGATAACTAATGAAAAACTGTTTTTT. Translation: CASSRGITNEKLFF.